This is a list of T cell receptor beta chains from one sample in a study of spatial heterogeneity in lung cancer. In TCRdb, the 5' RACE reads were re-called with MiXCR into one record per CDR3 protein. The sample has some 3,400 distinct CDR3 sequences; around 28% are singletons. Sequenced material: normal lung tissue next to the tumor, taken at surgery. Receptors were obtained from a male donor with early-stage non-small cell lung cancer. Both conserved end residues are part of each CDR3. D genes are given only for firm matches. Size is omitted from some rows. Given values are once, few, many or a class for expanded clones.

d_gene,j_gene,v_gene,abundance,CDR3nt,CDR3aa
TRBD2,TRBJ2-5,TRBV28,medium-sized,TGTGCCAGCAGTTTATCGGGACTAGACCAAGAGACCCAGTACTTC,CASSLSGLDQETQYF
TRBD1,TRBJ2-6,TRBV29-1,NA,TGCAGCGTTGAAGATCGGGGGACAGGGAAACTCTCTGGGGCCAACGTCCTGACTTTC,CSVEDRGTGKLSGANVLTF
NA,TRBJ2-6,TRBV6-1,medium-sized,TGTGCCAGCAGTCGTTCTTCGGGGATAAGCTCTGGGGCCAACGTCCTGACTTTC,CASSRSSGISSGANVLTF
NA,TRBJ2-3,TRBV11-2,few,TGTGCCAGCAGCTCCCGGGTCTTGGCGGGGGATACGCAGTATTTT,CASSSRVLAGDTQYF
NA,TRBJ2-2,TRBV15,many,TGTGCCACCCAACTAGATACGAACACCGGGGAGCTGTTTTTT,CATQLDTNTGELFF
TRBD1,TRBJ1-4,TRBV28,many,TGTGCCAGCAGTTTATCATACAGGGGGCGAGGTGAAAAACTGTTTTTT,CASSLSYRGRGEKLFF
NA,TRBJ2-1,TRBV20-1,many,TGCAGTGCTAGAGTTGCATCTAATGAGCAGTTCTTC,CSARVASNEQFF
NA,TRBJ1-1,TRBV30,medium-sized,TGTGCCTGGACCCCGATGGGAGGGGGCACTGAAGCTTTCTTT,CAWTPMGGGTEAFF
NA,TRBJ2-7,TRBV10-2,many,TGCGCCAGCAGTGAGTCGACAGGGAGGGACGAGCAGTACTTC,CASSESTGRDEQYF
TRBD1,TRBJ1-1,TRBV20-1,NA,TGCAGTGCTAGTACAGGGGGCCCCACTGAAGCTTTCTTT,CSASTGGPTEAFF
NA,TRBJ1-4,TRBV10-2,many,TGCGCCAGCAGTGATAGGGTCAGGGGAAATGAAAAACTGTTTTTT,CASSDRVRGNEKLFF
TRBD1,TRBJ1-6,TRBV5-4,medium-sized,TGTGCCAGCAGCCCACGGACAGGGGGGGATTCACCCCTCCACTTT,CASSPRTGGDSPLHF
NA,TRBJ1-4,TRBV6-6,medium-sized,TGTGCCAGCAGTTACGCCCAGGAAGGAAAACTGTTTTTT,CASSYAQEGKLFF
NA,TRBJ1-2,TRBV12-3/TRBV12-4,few,TGTGCCAGCACCCAAGGACTCTTTTATGGCTACACCTTC,CASTQGLFYGYTF
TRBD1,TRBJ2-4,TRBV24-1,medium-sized,TGTGCCACCAGTGAGGGACAGGGGGCTTGGGGCAAAAACATTCAGTACTTC,CATSEGQGAWGKNIQYF
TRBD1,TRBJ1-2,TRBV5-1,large,TGCGCCAGCAGCTTGGATTTTGGGACAGCTAACTATGGCTACACCTTC,CASSLDFGTANYGYTF
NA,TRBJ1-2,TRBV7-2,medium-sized,TGTGCCAGCAGCTTAGTCGGAGGGGTTGTCTATGGCTACACCTTC,CASSLVGGVVYGYTF
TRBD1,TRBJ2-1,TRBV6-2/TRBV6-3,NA,TGTGCCAGCAACTACAGGGGAAGACAGTCGGGTGAGCAGTTCTTC,CASNYRGRQSGEQFF
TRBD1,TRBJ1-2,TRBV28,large,TGTGCCAGCAGTTTACGAACAGGGGGACTCTATGGCTACACCTTC,CASSLRTGGLYGYTF
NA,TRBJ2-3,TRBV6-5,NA,TGTGCCAGCAGTTACTCCGTGCCATGGACAGATACGCAGTATTTT,CASSYSVPWTDTQYF
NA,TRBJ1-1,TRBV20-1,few,TGCAGTGCTAGAGGGACTCTTGCCACTGAAGCTTTCTTT,CSARGTLATEAFF
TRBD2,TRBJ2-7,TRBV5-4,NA,TGTGCCAGCAGCTGGGGGGGACTAGCTGAGCAGTACTTC,CASSWGGLAEQYF
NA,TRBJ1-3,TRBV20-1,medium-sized,TGCAGTGCTAGAACCTCTGGAAACACCATATATTTT,CSARTSGNTIYF
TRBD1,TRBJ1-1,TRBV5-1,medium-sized,TGCGCCAGCAGCTTAATTACCGGGACAGCGAACACTGAAGCTTTCTTT,CASSLITGTANTEAFF
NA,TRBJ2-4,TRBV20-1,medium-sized,TGCAGTGCTACCGACGGGGCCATTCAGTACTTC,CSATDGAIQYF
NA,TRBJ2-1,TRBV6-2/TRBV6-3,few,TGTGCCAGCAGTAGCGGGTTGGAGTTATTCTTC,CASSSGLELFF
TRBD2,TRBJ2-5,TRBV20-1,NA,TGCAGTGCTAGCCCTAGCGGTCCAGAGACCCAGTACTTC,CSASPSGPETQYF
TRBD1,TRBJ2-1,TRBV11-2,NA,TGTGCCAGCAGCTTAGGGGACAGGGACTACAATGAGCAGTTCTTC,CASSLGDRDYNEQFF
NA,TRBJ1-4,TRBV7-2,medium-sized,TGTGCCAGCAGCTTGGTCTCAACTAATGAAAAACTGTTTTTT,CASSLVSTNEKLFF
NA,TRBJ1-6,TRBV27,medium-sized,TGTGCCAGCAGTCCCGGGGCAGGGGCGAACAATTCACCCCTCCACTTT,CASSPGAGANNSPLHF
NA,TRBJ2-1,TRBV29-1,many,TGCAGCGTTGAAGGTAAAGGTACTAGCTCCTACAATGAGCAGTTCTTC,CSVEGKGTSSYNEQFF
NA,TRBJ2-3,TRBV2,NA,TGTGCCAGCAGTGACTATGGTACGCAGTATTTT,CASSDYGTQYF
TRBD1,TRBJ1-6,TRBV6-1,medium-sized,TGTGCCAGCAGCAGGGACAGAATTAATTCACCCCTCCACTTT,CASSRDRINSPLHF
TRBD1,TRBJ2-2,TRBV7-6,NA,TGTGCCAGCAGCGATCAGGGGGCAGTCGGGGAGCTGTTTTTT,CASSDQGAVGELFF
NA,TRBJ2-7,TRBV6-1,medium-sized,TGTGCCAGCAGTGCTCTACAGGGCCCCTACGAGCAGTACTTC,CASSALQGPYEQYF
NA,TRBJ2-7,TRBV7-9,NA,TGTGCCAGCAGCCCGGGACTCATAGCCTACGAGCAGTACTTC,CASSPGLIAYEQYF
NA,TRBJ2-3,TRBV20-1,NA,TGCAGTGCCCCCCCTCAGAGCGCCCATAGCACAGATACGCAGTATTTT,CSAPPQSAHSTDTQYF
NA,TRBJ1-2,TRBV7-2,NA,TGTGCCAGCAGCACGACAGCCTTCTATGGCTACACCTTC,CASSTTAFYGYTF
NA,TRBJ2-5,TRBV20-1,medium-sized,TGCAGTGCTGGGGAGGGGGGGACCCAGTACTTC,CSAGEGGTQYF
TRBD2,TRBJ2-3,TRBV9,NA,TGTGCCAGCAGCGTAGGTCCTAGCGGAGGCACAGATACGCAGTATTTT,CASSVGPSGGTDTQYF
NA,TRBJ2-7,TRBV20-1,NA,TGCAGTGCTAGACCAACTGGGGGCATCTACGAGCAGTACTTC,CSARPTGGIYEQYF
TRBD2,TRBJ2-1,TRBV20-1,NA,TGCAGTGCTAGACCTGGGACTAGTGTGAACAATGAGCAGTTCTTC,CSARPGTSVNNEQFF